The T cell receptor beta chain under discussion was sequenced for a study of cytotoxic CD8 clonotypes in ibrutinib-treated CLL. Overall study findings and caveats: Public clonotypes, found uncommonly, either contracted or stayed stable on treatment. Patients showed higher baseline clonality than age-matched healthy donors, and it tracked circulating CD8+ T-cell counts. Sustained-remission and progressing patients were not sampled at matched times.

Concerning this clone itself: Its antigen is currently unknown.

Depths of 1 in 200,000 to 1 in 1 million T cells were the sequencing target. Repertoires were generated with immunoSEQ multiplex PCR, while TCRdb's copy carries only in-frame clones and drops some. The profile covers 20,000 to 30,000 clones, with about two thirds appearing a single time and around 26% taken by the ten largest. Germline loops: CDR1 SGHTA, CDR2 FQGTGA. The CDR3 runs 17 residues. Trimming removed 5 bases from V and 0 bases from J; junction bases left unmatched: 10. This receptor was identified in a human donor with chronic lymphocytic leukemia. The sample here was PBMCs, taken after 24 months of ibrutinib treatment. The gene calls are TRBV7-3 and TRBJ1-5, with TRBD1 identical over 7 bases. CDR3 in amino acids: CASSRGTDGRSNQPQHF. CDR3 in DNA: TGTGCCAGCAGCAGGGGGACAGACGGACGTAGCAATCAGCCCCAGCATTTT.